One and the same sample provided the 21 T cell receptor beta chains below, sequenced in a study of vaccination and CD4 T cells after COVID-19. As for treatment: approximately nine-day PBMC culture with coronavirus spike peptide pools or control peptides (ViraFEST assay). Antigens for these TCRs are unknown. Sequencing of DNA taken from cultured CD4+ T cells relied on the Oncomine TCR Beta short-read assay. One entry per CDR3 protein, called by TCRdb with MiXCR from the PCR reads. Altogether 12,000 or so distinct CDR3 sequences are present, 70% to 80% being singletons, with the ten largest covering 26%. Sequenced material: CD4+ T cells from blood, cultured in vitro. These receptors were collected from a human donor who had recovered from COVID-19.

This clonotype ranks as large. The V call is TRBV4-1, the J call TRBJ1-1; weak D call: TRBD1 (5 bases). This CDR3 is built from 15 residues. Trimming cost V 0 bases and J 4 bases, with 12 bases left between them. The germline gives CDR1 MGHRA, CDR2 YSYEKL. CDR3 coding DNA: TGCGCCAGCAGCCAAGATCGCCAGGGCCTCACTGAAGCTTTCTTT. Residues: CASSQDRQGLTEAFF.

The chain combines TRBV20-1 with TRBJ2-1; D might be TRBD1 or TRBD2, each matching 5 bases. This CDR3 spans 12 amino acids. Between the trimmed V and J ends, which lost 2 bases and 7 bases, there was a span of 9 bases. Germline CDR1 and CDR2: DFQATT and SNEGSKA (reference sequence). The CDR3 DNA is TGCAGTGCTAGAAGGGACCTTAATGAGCAGTTCTTC. Translated, it gives CSARRDLNEQFF.

The V and J genes are TRBV6-5 and TRBJ1-1; D remains ambiguous. This CDR3 has 15 residues. Trimming cost V 2 bases and J 0 bases, with 10 bases left between them. Germline V gene data show CDR1 as MNHEY and CDR2 as SVGAGI. CDR3 sequence reads: CASSYAGRMNTEAFF. CDR3 in DNA: TGTGCCAGCAGTTACGCGGGGAGGATGAACACTGAAGCTTTCTTT.

As for this clonotype: Germline and junction disagree at one end, which may indicate a read error. The chain employs TRBV6-5 and TRBJ1-6; no clear D. Germline assignment: CDR1 MNHEY and CDR2 SVGAGI. CDR3 length: 18 residues. CDR3 region: CASSYSKPVSSYNSPLHF. CDR3 DNA: TGTGCCAGCAGTTACTCGAAGCCCGTAAGCTCCTATAATTCACCCCTCCACTTC.

The V and J genes are TRBV30 and TRBJ1-5; the match to TRBD1 covers 7 bases. Germline-derived CDR1 and CDR2 are GTSNPN and SVGIG (reference sequence). Trimming took 2 bases from V and 7 from J; bases not matched to a gene: 8. This CDR3 has 14 amino acids. For the CDR3, the DNA is TGTGCCTGGAGTAGCGTGGTCAGGGGGCAGCCCCAGCATTTT. Amino acid sequence: CAWSSVVRGQPQHF.

The chain combines TRBV27 with TRBJ1-2; 8 nucleotides line up with TRBD1. The CDR3 runs to 14 residues. V was clipped by 3 bases and J by 7 bases; unmatched bases: 7. The germline gives CDR1 MNHEY, CDR2 SMNVEV (reference sequence). The CDR3 DNA sequence: TGTGCCAGCAGTTTTGGGGACAGGTTATCTGGCTACACCTTC. Translating gives CASSFGDRLSGYTF.

This chain connects TRBV19 to TRBJ2-2; a weak D match, TRBD1 (5 bases). Germline V CDR1 and CDR2: LNHDA, SQIVND (reference sequence). V shed 2 bases and J shed 1 base, with 8 bases lying between them. This CDR3 has 15 amino acids. The CDR3 nucleotides are TGTGCCAGTAGTATAAGGGGCAGGAACACCGGGGAGCTGTTTTTT. It codes for CASSIRGRNTGELFF.

The chain employs TRBV7-9 and TRBJ1-5; D remains unclear. The length of the CDR3 is 17 residues. Between the trimmed V and J ends, which lost 0 bases and 0 bases, there was a span of 12 bases. Germline V lookup: CDR1 SEHNR, CDR2 FQNEAQ (reference sequence). CDR3 in DNA: TGTGCCAGCAGCTTAGCGCGCACAGACTATAGCAATCAGCCCCAGCATTTT. Translation gives CASSLARTDYSNQPQHF.

This chain connects TRBV24-1 to TRBJ2-1; no firm D call. Germline V lookup: CDR1 KGHDR, CDR2 SFDVKD. The V gene lost 7 bases and the J gene lost 5 bases, with 11 bases spanning the gap. This CDR3 is built from 13 residues. CDR3: CATSLSAHNEQFF. CDR3 DNA sequence: TGTGCCACCAGCCTATCTGCGCACAATGAGCAGTTCTTC.

In this sample, this clonotype turned up a few times. The chain combines TRBV12-3 or TRBV12-4 with TRBJ1-1; tentatively, D is TRBD1 (5 bases). V shed 3 bases and J shed 5 bases, with 13 bases lying between them. This CDR3 has 14 amino acids. The CDR3 DNA reads as TGTGCCAGCAGTTTCTCAGGGCGAGGAACTGAAGCTTTCTTT. Amino acid sequence: CASSFSGRGTEAFF.

Here the CDR3 DNA reads TGCGCCAGCAGCGTAGGACAGGGAGGTAGTTCACCCCTCCACTTT. Protein product: CASSVGQGGSSPLHF. The V call is TRBV5-1, the J call TRBJ1-6; 8 nucleotides match TRBD1. The J segment lost 9 bases and the V segment lost 4 bases, leaving 9 bases of the junction unmatched. Germline assignment: CDR1 SGHRS and CDR2 YFSETQ. This CDR3 contains 15 residues.

The chain couples TRBV6-2 or TRBV6-3 to TRBJ1-6, with no clear D. This CDR3 is built from 15 residues. V was pared by 3 bases and J by 7 bases, with 13 bases between. Germline values: CDR1 MNHEY, CDR2 SVGEGT. CDR3 amino acids: CASSYAGGSNSPLHF. The CDR3 region has the DNA TGTGCCAGCAGTTATGCAGGAGGGAGCAATTCACCCCTCCACTTT.

This clonotype was detected a few times. The V gene is TRBV7-6, the J gene TRBJ1-3; D is undetermined. V was trimmed by 0 bases and J by 0 bases, leaving 9 bases between them. Per germline, CDR1 SGHVS and CDR2 FNYEAQ. This CDR3 has 16 amino acids. The CDR3 sequence: CASSLASGLSGNTIYF. Written as DNA, the CDR3 is TGTGCCAGCAGCTTAGCGTCAGGCCTCTCTGGAAACACCATATATTTT.

This clonotype was seen a single time. The chain employs TRBV30 and TRBJ2-5; 15 positions match TRBD2. Germline-derived CDR1 and CDR2 are GTSNPN and SVGIG (reference sequence). J was trimmed by 6 bases and V by 1 base; bases with no gene match: 3. This CDR3 contains 15 residues. The DNA for the CDR3 is TGTGCCTGGAGTGGGACTAGCGGGAGGGCTCAGACCCAGTACTTC. Translating it yields CAWSGTSGRAQTQYF.

V usage is TRBV7-2 and J usage is TRBJ2-2, with TRBD2 matching over 8 bases. V lost 4 bases and J lost 6; bases outside the gene matches: 7. Germline V gene lookup returns CDR1 SGHTA and CDR2 FQGNSA. This CDR3 spans 15 amino acids. CDR3 in DNA: TGTGCCAGCAGCTCCGGGACTAGTGATCCCGGGGAGCTGTTTTTT. Its protein is CASSSGTSDPGELFF.

V usage is TRBV19 and J usage is TRBJ1-2, with a possible D match to TRBD1 (6 bases). The ends were cut back, 6 bases at V and 4 bases at J, with 15 bases in the middle. Germline V gives CDR1 LNHDA, CDR2 SQIVND (reference sequence). The CDR3 is 14 residues long. CDR3 residues: CASRRGQKGYGYTF. As DNA, the CDR3 is TGTGCCAGTAGAAGAGGACAGAAAGGCTATGGCTACACCTTC.

The chain uses TRBV3-1 and TRBJ1-2; perhaps TRBD1 as D (5 bases). V was cut by 2 bases and J by 8 bases, with 15 bases left in between. Germline CDR1 and CDR2: LGHDT and YNNKEL (reference sequence). This CDR3 is 14 amino acids long. CDR3 DNA sequence: TGTGCCAGCAGCCAACAGGGAAGCCTGTTAGGCTACACCTTC. It is translated as CASSQQGSLLGYTF.

This chain joins TRBV6-5 and TRBJ2-5; D not resolved. The germline V and J ends were trimmed by 3 bases and 7 bases, with 12 bases remaining between them. The CDR3 totals 13 residues. Germline V gene sequence: CDR1 MNHEY, CDR2 SVGAGI. The CDR3, as DNA: TGTGCCAGCAGTTATGAGAACGGTGGGACCCAGTACTTC. Amino acid sequence: CASSYENGGTQYF.

This rearrangement joins TRBV28 to TRBJ2-7; TRBD1 aligns across 8 bases. With 5 bases clipped from V and 2 bases from J, the junction kept 5 bases outside the gene matches. Germline CDR1 and CDR2: MDHEN and SYDVKM. This CDR3 has 14 residues. DNA of the CDR3: TGTGCCAGCAGTCGGGGACAGGTTACCTACGAGCAGTACTTC. Amino acid sequence: CASSRGQVTYEQYF. Full variable domain (remainder filled in from reference TRBV28 and TRBJ2-7): DVKVTQSSRYLVKRTGEKVFLECVQDMDHENMFWYRQDPGLGLRLIYFSYDVKMKEKGDIPEGYSVSREKKERFSLILESASTNQTSMYLCASSRGQVTYEQYFGPGTRLTVT.

Here the CDR3 reads CSATDRLTGNTIYF. In DNA, the CDR3 is TGCAGTGCTACTGACAGGCTGACTGGAAACACCATATATTTT. This sequence joins TRBV20-1 and TRBJ1-3; possible D gene TRBD1, 6 bases. The ends were cut back, 4 bases at V and 2 bases at J, with 12 bases in the middle. From germline, CDR1 is DFQATT and CDR2 SNEGSKA (reference sequence). The CDR3 covers 14 residues.

This chain connects TRBV27 to TRBJ2-5; D might be TRBD1 or TRBD2, each matching 5 bases. V lost 5 bases, J lost 1 base, and 20 bases lay in between. CDR1 is MNHEY and CDR2 is SMNVEV in the germline V gene (reference sequence). The CDR3 is made up of 17 amino acids. The CDR3 DNA is TGTGCCAGCAGTCCACATCCGGGACGGGGCTTCCAAGAGACCCAGTACTTC. Protein sequence: CASSPHPGRGFQETQYF.